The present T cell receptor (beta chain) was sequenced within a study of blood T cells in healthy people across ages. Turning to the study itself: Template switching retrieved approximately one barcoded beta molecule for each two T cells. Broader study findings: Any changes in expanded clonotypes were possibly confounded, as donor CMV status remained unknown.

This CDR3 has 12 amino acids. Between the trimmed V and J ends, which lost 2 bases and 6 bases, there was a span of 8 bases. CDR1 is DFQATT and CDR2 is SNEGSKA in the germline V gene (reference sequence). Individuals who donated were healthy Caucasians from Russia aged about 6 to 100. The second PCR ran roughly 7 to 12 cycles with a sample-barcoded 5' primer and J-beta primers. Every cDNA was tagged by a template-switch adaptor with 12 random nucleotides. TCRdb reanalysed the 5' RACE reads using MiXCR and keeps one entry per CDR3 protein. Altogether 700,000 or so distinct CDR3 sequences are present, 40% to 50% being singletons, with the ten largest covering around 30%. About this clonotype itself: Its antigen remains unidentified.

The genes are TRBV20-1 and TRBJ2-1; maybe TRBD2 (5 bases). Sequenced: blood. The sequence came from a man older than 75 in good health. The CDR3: CSARPLVNEQFF. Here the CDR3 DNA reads TGCAGTGCTAGACCACTAGTCAATGAGCAGTTCTTC.